A few counts support the clone carrying this T cell receptor beta chain. Its antigen is not identified. This specimen comes from a study of cytomegalovirus exposure and HLA in healthy donors. Study summary: HLA-typed donors contributed about 85 million unique TCRs, which were held in an early data release.

Findings of the study overall: Common viral pathogens (according to a later analysis) appeared linked to several of the most significant clusters. The authors later linked a missense DCLRE1C variant to TCR beta V- and J-gene trimming. It was reportedly the case that the classifier diagnosed cytomegalovirus status with high specificity and sensitivity.

Germline V lookup: CDR1 SGHNT, CDR2 YYREEE (reference sequence). V lost 1 base and J lost 6, with 16 bases in between. There are 15 residues in the CDR3. The PCR used 60 Vbeta and 13 Jbeta primers. Clones were sequenced by immunoSEQ multiplex PCR, and TCRdb holds only the in-frame ones, with some missing. The profile shows 140,000 to 150,000 clones, more than 7.5% of them singletons. The source of this sequence is a man aged 50 to 59 in good health and CMV-seronegative. V and J are TRBV5-4 and TRBJ1-2; possibly TRBD1 for D (6 bases). Sequences were obtained from PBMCs. The CDR3 loop reads CASSLQLGGGDGYTF. The CDR3 region has the DNA TGTGCCAGCAGCTTGCAATTGGGAGGGGGTGATGGCTACACCTTC.